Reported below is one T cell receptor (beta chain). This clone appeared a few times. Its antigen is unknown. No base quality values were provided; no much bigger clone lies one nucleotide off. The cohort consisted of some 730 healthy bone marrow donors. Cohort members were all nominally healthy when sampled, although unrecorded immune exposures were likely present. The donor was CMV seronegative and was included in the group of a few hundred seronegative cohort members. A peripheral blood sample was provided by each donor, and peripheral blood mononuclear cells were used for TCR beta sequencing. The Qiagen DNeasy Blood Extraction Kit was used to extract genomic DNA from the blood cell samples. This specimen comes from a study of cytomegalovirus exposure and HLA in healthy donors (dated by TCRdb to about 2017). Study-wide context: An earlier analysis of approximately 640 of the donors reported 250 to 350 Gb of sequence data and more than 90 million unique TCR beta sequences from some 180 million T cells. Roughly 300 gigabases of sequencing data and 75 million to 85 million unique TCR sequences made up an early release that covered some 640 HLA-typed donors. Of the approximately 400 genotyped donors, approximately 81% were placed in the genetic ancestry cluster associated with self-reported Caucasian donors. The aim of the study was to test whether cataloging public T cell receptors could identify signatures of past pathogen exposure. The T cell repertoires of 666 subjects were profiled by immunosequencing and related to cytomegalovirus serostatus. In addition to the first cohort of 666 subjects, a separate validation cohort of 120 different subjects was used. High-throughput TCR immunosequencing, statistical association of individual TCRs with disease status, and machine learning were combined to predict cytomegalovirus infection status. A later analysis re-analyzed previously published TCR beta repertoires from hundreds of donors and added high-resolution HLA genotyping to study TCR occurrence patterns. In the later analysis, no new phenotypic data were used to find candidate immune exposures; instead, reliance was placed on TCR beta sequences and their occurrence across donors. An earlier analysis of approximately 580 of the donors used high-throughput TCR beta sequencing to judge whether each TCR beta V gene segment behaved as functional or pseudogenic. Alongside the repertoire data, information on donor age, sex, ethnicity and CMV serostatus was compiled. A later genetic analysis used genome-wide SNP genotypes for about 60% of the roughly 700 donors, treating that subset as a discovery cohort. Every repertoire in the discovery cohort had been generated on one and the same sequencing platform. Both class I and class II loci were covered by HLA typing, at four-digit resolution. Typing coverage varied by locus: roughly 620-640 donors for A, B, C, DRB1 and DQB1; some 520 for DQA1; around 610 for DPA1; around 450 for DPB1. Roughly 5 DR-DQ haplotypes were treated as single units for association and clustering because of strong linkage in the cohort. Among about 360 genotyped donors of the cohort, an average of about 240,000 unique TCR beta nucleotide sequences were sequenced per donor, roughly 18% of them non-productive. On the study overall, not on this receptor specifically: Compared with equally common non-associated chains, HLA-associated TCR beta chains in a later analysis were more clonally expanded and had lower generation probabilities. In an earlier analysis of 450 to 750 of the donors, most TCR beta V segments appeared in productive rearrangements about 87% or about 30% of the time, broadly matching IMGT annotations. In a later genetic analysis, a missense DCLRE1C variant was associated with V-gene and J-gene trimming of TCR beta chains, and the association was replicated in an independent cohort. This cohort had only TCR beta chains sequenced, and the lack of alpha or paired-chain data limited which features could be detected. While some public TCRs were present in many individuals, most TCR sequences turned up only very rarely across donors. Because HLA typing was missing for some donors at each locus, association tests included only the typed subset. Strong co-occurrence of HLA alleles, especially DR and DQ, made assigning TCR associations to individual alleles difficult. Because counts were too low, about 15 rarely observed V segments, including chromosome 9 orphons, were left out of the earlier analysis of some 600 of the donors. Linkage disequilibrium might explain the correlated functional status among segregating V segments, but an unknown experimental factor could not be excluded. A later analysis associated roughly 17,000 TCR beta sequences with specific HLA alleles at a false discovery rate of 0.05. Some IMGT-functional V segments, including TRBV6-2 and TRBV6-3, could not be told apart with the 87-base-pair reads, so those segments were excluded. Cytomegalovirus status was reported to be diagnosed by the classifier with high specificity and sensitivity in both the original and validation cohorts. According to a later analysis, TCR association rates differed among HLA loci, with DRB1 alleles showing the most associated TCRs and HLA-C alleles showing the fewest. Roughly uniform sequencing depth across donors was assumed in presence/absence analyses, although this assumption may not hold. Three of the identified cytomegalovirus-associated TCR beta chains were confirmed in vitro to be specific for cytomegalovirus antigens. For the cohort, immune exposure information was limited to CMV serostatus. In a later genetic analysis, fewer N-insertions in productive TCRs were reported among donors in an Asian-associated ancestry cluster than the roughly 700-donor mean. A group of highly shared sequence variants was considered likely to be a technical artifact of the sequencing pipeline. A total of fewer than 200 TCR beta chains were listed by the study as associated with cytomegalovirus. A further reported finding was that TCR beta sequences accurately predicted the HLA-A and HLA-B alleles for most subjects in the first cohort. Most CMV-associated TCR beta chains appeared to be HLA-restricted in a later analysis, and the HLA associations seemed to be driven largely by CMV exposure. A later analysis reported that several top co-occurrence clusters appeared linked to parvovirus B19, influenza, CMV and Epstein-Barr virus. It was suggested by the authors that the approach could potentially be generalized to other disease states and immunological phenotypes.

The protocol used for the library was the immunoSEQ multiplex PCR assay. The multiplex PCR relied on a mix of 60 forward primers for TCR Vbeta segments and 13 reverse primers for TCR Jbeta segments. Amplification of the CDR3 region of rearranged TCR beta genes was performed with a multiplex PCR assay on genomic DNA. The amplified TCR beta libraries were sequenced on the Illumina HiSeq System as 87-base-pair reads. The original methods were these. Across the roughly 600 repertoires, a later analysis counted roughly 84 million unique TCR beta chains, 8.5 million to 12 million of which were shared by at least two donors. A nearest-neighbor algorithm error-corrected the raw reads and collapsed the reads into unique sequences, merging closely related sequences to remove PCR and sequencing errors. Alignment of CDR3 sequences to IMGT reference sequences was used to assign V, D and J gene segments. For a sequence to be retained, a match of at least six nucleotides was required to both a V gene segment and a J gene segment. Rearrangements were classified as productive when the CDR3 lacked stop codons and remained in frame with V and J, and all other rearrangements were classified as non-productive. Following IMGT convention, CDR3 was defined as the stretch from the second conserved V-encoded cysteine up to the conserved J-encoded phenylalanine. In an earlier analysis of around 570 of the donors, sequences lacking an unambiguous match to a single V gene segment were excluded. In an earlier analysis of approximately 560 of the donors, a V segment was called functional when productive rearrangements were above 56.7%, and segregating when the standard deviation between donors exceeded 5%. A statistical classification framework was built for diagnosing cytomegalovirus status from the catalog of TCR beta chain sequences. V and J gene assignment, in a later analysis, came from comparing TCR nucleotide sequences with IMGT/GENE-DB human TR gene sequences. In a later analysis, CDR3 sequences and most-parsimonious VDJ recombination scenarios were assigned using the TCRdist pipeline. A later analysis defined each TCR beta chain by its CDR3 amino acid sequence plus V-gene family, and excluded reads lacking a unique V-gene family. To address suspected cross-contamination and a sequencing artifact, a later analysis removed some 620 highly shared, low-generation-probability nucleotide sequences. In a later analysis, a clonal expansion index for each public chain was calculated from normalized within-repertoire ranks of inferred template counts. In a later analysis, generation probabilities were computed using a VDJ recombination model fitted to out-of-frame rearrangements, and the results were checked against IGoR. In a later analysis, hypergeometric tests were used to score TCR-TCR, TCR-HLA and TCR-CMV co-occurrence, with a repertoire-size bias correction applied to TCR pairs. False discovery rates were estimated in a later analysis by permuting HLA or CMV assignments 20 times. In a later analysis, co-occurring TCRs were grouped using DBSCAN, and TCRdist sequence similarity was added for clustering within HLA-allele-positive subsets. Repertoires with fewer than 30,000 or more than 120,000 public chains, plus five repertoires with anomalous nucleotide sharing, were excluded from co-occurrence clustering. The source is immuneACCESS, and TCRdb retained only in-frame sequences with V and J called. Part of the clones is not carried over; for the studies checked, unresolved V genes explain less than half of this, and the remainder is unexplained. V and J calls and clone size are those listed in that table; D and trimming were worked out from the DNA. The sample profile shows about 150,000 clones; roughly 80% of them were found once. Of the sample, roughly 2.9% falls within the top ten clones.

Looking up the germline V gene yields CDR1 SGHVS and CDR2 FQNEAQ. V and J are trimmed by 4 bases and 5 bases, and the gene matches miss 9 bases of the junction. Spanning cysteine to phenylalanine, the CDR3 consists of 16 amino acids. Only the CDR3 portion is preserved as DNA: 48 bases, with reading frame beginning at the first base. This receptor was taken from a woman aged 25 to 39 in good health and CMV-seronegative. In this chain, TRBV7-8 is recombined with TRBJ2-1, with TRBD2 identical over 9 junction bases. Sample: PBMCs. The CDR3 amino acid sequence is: CASSSLWAGGDNEQFF. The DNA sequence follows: TGTGCCAGCAGCTCCTTATGGGCGGGGGGGGACAATGAGCAGTTCTTC.